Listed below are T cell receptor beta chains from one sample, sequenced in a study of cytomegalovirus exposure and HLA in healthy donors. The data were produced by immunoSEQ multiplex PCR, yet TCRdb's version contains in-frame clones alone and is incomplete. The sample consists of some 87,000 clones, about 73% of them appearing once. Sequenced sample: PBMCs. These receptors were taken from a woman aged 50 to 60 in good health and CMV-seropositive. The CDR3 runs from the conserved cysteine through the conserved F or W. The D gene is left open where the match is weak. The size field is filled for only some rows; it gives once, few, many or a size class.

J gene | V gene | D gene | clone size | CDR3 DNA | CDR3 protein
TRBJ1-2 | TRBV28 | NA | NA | TGTGCCAGCAGTCCCGGGGGAAGGCCAGGCTATGGCTACACCTTC | CASSPGGRPGYGYTF
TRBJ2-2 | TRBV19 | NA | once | TGTGCCAGTAGTCCCTTAGATAGTTGGCGGGGCGGGATGAACACCGGGGAGCTGTTTTTT | CASSPLDSWRGGMNTGELFF
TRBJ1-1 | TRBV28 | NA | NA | TGTGCCAGCACTACAGGGATGAACACTGAAGCTTTCTTT | CASTTGMNTEAFF
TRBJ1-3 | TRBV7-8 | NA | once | TGTGCCAGCAGCTTAGCTTGGCGGGGACTCTCTGGAAACACCATATATTTT | CASSLAWRGLSGNTIYF
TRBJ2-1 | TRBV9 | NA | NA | TGTGCCAGCAGCAAACAGGGGGGGGTTAACCCCCGGCCCCGCTCCTACAATGAGCAGTTCTTC | CASSKQGGVNPRPRSYNEQFF
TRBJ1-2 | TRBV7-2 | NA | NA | TGTGCCAGCAGAACCCCCGGGGTATATGGCTACACCTTC | CASRTPGVYGYTF
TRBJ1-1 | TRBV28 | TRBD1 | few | TGTGCCAGCCGGGACAGGGGGACTGAAGCTTTCTTT | CASRDRGTEAFF
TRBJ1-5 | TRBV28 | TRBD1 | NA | TGTGCCAGCAGTCTATGGTTGACAGGGGGCAATCAGCCCCAGCATTTT | CASSLWLTGGNQPQHF
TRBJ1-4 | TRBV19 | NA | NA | TGTGCCAGTAGTCTTCTCAGCGGGGAAAAACTGTTTTTT | CASSLLSGEKLFF
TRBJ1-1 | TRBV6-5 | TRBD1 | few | TGTGCCAGCAAGAAGACAGGGTACGTGAACACTGAAGCTTTCTTT | CASKKTGYVNTEAFF
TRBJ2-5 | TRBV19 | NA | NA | TGTGCCAGTAGTATGACAGGCTCAGGGACCCAGTACTTC | CASSMTGSGTQYF
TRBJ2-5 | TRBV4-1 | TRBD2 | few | TGCGCCAGCAGCCAAGATTTCGGGGGGTGGGGGACCCAGTACTTC | CASSQDFGGWGTQYF
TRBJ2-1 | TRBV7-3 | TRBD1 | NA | TGTGCCAGCAGCAAAACAGGGGGACGTGAGCAGTTCTTC | CASSKTGGREQFF
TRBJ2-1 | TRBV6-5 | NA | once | TGTGCCAGCAGCCCTTACAATGAGCAGTTCTTC | CASSPYNEQFF
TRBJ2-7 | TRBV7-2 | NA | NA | TGTGCCAGCAGCTTAGCGTGGCCCCCCTACGAGCAGTACTTC | CASSLAWPPYEQYF
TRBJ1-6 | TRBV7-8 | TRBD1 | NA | TGTGCCAGCAGCTTTGGGACAGGGCAGAATTCACCCCTCCACTTT | CASSFGTGQNSPLHF
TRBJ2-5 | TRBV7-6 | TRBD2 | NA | TGTGCCAGCAGCTTAGGCGCTAGCGGGAGTAAAGCGACCCAGTACTTC | CASSLGASGSKATQYF
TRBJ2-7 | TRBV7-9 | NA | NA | TGTGCCAGCAGCGTCGGACAGGGCGGGCGGGAGGGCGCCTACGAGCAGTACTTC | CASSVGQGGREGAYEQYF
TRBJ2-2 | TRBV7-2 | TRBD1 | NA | TGTGCCAGCAGCTTAGGGTCTCAGGGGGTAGGCGGGGAGCTGTTTTTT | CASSLGSQGVGGELFF
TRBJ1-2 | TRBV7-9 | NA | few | TGTGCCAGCAGCTTGGAGCGGGGCTATGGCTACACCTTC | CASSLERGYGYTF
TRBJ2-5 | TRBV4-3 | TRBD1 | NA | TGCGCCAGCAGCGACACAGGGGGAGAGACCCAGTACTTC | CASSDTGGETQYF
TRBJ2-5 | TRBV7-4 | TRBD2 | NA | TGTGCCAGCAGCTCCTGCCCCTCACTAGCGGGAGTCGGAGAGACCCAGTACTTC | CASSSCPSLAGVGETQYF
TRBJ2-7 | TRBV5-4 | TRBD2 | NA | TGTGCCAGCAGCATTGTAGCGGGAGGGCCGGGCGAGCAGTACTTC | CASSIVAGGPGEQYF